This T cell receptor beta chain stems from a study of T cells in Graves' hyperthyroidism and ophthalmopathy. This clonotype was seen a handful of times. RNA transcripts provided the source from which TCR beta CDR3 regions were amplified. TCR CDR3 regions were first amplified by RT-PCR with HTBI primers. TCRdb fed the multiplex PCR reads into MiXCR, producing one record per CDR3 protein. The sample holds around 560,000 distinct CDR3 sequences, roughly a sixth seen once. CDR1 and CDR2 from the germline V gene are MNHNY and SVGAGI (reference sequence). The V and J ends lost 2 bases and 0 bases respectively, with 8 bases between them. The CDR3 has 15 amino acids.

This receptor was obtained from a woman younger than 35 with Graves' hyperthyroidism. Specimen: blood. The rearrangement joins TRBV6-6 to TRBJ2-1, with D unclear. The CDR3 here is CASSYGTSSYNEQFF. The CDR3 bases are TGTGCCAGCAGTTACGGAACGAGCTCCTACAATGAGCAGTTCTTC.